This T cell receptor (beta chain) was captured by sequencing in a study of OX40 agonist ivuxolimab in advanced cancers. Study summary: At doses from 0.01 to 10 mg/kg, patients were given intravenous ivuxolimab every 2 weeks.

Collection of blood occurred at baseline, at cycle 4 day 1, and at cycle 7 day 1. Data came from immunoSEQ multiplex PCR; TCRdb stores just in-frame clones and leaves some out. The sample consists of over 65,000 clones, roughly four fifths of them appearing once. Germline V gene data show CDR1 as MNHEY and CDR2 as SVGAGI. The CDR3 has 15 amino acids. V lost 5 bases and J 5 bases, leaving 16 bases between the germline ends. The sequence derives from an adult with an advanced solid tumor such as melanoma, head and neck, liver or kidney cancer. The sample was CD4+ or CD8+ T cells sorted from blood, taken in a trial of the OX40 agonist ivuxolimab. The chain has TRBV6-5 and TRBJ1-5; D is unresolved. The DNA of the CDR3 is TGTGCCAGCAGTCTCCGATCCGGCAGTGATCAGCCCCAGCATTTT. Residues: CASSLRSGSDQPQHF.